This T cell receptor beta chain emerged from a study of blood T cell repertoires in COVID-19. TCRdb's copy holds only in-frame clones and misses some; the assay was immunoSEQ multiplex PCR. The data contain 250,000 or so clones, roughly four fifths of them singletons. Each participant's cohort was designated according to participant-reported clinical history. The study counted Cohort 3 donors as recovered given two negative PCRs, clearance, or symptom resolution. Per germline, CDR1 MNHEY and CDR2 SMNVEV (reference sequence). The CDR3 runs 15 residues. The V end was cut by 4 bases, the J end by 2 bases, with 15 bases between.

Material for sequencing was PBMCs or T cells enriched from blood (not recorded which). The sequence came from a middle-aged man who had recovered from COVID-19. The chain carries TRBV27 and TRBJ2-7; a possible D gene is TRBD1 (6 bases). The DNA of the CDR3 is TGTGCCAGCAGTTCCTCCGACAGGAGGACCTACGAGCAGTACTTC. Translation gives CASSSSDRRTYEQYF.